The sequence of this T cell receptor (beta chain) was determined in a study of blood T cell repertoires in COVID-19 (dated by TCRdb to about 2020). Study-level background: Samples from collaborators originated in the United States, Italy and Spain and spanned both the acute and convalescent phases of COVID-19. The material from the prospective study consisted of cDNA or gDNA derived from T cells, B-cell-depleted T cells, or PBMCs. Samples came from the ongoing ImmuneRACE study (first 160 participants) plus 1,254 subjects from 6 global collaborators. Where HLA class I and class II types were available, the types were taken from metadata supplied by the sample provider, not from assay-based typing. The sample metadata nearly always contained a de-identified subject ID, COVID-19 status, age in years and sex. The dataset comprised deeply sampled blood TCRbeta repertoires from subjects exposed to, actively infected with, or recovered from COVID-19. The repertoires were made available in a free public database intended to serve as a resource for research on the immune response to SARS-CoV-2. Results the study describes overall, beyond this receptor: Clinical and demographic metadata were provided uncurated, with the amount varying by source and participant.

Each collaborating institution followed its own protocols to collect whole blood in K2EDTA tubes. Collaborator samples were shipped for TCRbeta analysis as frozen whole blood, isolated PBMCs, or DNA extracted from either sample type. TCRbeta CDR3 regions were amplified from genomic DNA by means of the immunoSEQ Assay, a bias-controlled multiplex PCR. The paper's data handling went like this. The number of nucleated cells in each sample was estimated from the amplification of reference gene primers within the assay. To quantify the absolute abundance of each unique TCRbeta CDR3 rearrangement, sequence reads were collapsed and filtered. For each sample, productive Simpson clonality was calculated as the square root of Simpson's diversity index across productive rearrangements. Imported from immuneACCESS, the table was reduced by TCRdb to in-frame sequences with V and J called. These copies leave out some clones; in studies compared against another copy, an unresolved V gene accounts for under half, and the cause of the remainder is not known. V, J and clone size were drawn from that table, and D and trimming were deduced from the DNA. This sample is represented by just over 35,000 clones; 70% to 90% of them were singletons. In total, the top ten clones hold 40% to 50% of the sample.

As for this clone: The antigen this receptor binds is unknown. Base quality data are lacking; no much larger clone is found one base away. Other DNA sequences of this sample code for an identical CDR3.

CDR1 and CDR2, per the germline V gene (reference sequence), are SGHKS and YYEKEE. Measured from the cysteine to the phenylalanine, the CDR3 is 13 residues long. Only the CDR3 part of the read is kept: 39 bases, read in frame from the first base. Germline trimming: 1 base from V, 4 bases from J; junction bases outside gene matches: 1. This sequence uses TRBV5-5 and TRBJ2-7; TRBD1 aligns with 8 central bases. Sequences were obtained from peripheral blood. This sequence originates from a human donor in a cohort sampled during active or convalescent COVID-19. The donor label of this sample is uncertain. The sequenced DNA is TGTGCCAGCAGCTTGCAGGGGGCGTACGAGCAGTACTTC. It encodes CASSLQGAYEQYF. Outside the CDR3, residues come from the reference TRBV5-5 and TRBJ2-7 proteins, so the full variable domain is: DAGVTQSPTHLIKTRGQQVTLRCSPISGHKSVSWYQQVLGQGPQFIFQYYEKEERGRGNFPDRFSARQFPNYSSELNVNALLLGDSALYLCASSLQGAYEQYFGPGTRLTVT.